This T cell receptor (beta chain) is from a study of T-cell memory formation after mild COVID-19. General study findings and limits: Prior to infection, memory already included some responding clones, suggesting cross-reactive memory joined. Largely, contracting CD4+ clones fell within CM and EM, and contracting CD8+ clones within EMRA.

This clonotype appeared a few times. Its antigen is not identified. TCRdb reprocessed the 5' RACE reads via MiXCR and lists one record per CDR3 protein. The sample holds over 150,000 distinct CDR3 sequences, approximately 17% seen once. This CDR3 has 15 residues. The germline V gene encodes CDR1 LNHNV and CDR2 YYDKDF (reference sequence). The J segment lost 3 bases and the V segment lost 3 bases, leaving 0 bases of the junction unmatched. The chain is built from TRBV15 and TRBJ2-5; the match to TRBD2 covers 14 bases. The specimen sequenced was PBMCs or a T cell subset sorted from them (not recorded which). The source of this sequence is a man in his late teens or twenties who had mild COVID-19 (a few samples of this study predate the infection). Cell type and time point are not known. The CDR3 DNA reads TGTGCCACCAGCAGGGGACTAGCGGGAGAAGAGACCCAGTACTTC. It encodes CATSRGLAGEETQYF.